The clone carrying this TCR beta chain was found many times. Its antigen remains unidentified. After 5'RACE with constant-segment primers, TCR alpha and TCR beta cDNA libraries carrying sample barcodes and UMIs were obtained. A single record per CDR3 protein comes from TCRdb applying MiXCR to the 5' RACE reads. The repertoire holds tens of thousands of distinct CDR3 sequences, around 6.6% seen once, with 0.79% in the top ten. This entry belongs to a study of T-cell memory formation after mild COVID-19. Broader study findings: CD4+ contracting clones were found mainly in CM and EM, and CD8+ ones in EMRA. Pre-infection memory contained some responding clones, which suggested that cross-reactive memory had joined.

This CDR3 has 13 residues. Germline CDR1 is LNHDA and CDR2 is SQIVND (reference sequence). Trimming left V 5 bases short and J 9 bases short, with 15 bases between. This sequence was found in an adult who had mild COVID-19 (a few samples of this study predate the infection). Cell type and time point are not known. Sequencing used PBMCs or a T cell subset sorted from them (not recorded which). V usage is TRBV19 and J usage is TRBJ2-3; a weak D match, TRBD1 (6 bases). The CDR3: CASSWTEDATQYF. The CDR3 region has the DNA TGTGCCAGTAGTTGGACAGAGGACGCGACGCAGTATTTT.